The clone carrying this TCR beta chain was counted a few times. Its target is not known. This entry is derived from a study of post-analysis software for immune sequencing data. Study-level information: The disease courses spanned relapsing-remitting, secondary progressive and progressive-relapsing forms of multiple sclerosis. Study-level points and caveats: Normalized Chao1 diversity was significantly reduced in patients versus controls. F measure showed strong co-clustering of same-batch samples. TRBV segments more frequent in patients than in controls numbered a few and included TRBV5-6, TRBV5-1 and TRBV20-1.

The CDR3 has 14 amino acids. Germline V gene sequence: CDR1 MGHDK, CDR2 SYGVNS. Trimming removed 1 base at V and 2 bases at J, with 6 bases between. Unique molecular identifiers featured in each of the TCR beta cDNA libraries. From around 0.96 to 9.9 million T cells, 400,000 to 600,000 cDNA molecules were obtained. TCRdb re-analysed the PCR reads in MiXCR, keeping a single row per CDR3 protein. Of about 820,000 distinct CDR3 sequences detected, about 57% appear once; the ten largest clones hold about 4.8%. This sequence originates from a girl aged 5-17 years with multiple sclerosis. The chain recombines TRBV25-1 with TRBJ1-5; weak D call: TRBD1 (5 bases). Input material: blood. The CDR3 loop reads CASSESGGNQPQHF. CDR3 nucleotides: TGTGCCAGCAGTGAATCGGGGGGCAATCAGCCCCAGCATTTT.